This TCR beta chain was captured in a study of spatial heterogeneity in lung cancer. Overall study context: Detection consistently captured more beta-chain sequences than alpha-chain sequences. Study-level results: Counts that tracked tumor mutation counts were those of expanded intratumoral alpha and beta TCRs.

This clonotype appeared a few times. The antigen is not known. Time point indicated: sample taken at primary tumor resection. Untreated early-stage non-small cell lung cancer patients, some 70 in total, were the donors. TCRdb reprocessed the 5' RACE reads via MiXCR and lists one record per CDR3 protein. This table has over 25,000 distinct CDR3 sequences, just over 7% appearing once. Per germline, CDR1 MGHRA and CDR2 YSYEKL. The CDR3 is 15 residues long. Trimming shortened V by 3 bases and J by 6 bases, and 17 bases separated the two germline ends. This clonotype was obtained from a male donor with early-stage non-small cell lung cancer. The material was lung tumor tissue, obtained at surgery. V usage is TRBV4-1 and J usage is TRBJ1-1; D is uncertain. The CDR3 nucleotides are TGCGCCAGCAGCCACGAACCCTCTGGCGGGGCTGAAGCTTTCTTT. Translation: CASSHEPSGGAEAFF.